One sample yielded the 27 T cell receptor beta chains listed below, sequenced in a study of PD-1 blockade in classical Hodgkin lymphoma. The table came from immunoSEQ multiplex PCR; TCRdb's copy has only in-frame clones and leaves some out. This sample has about 15,000 clones; roughly 87% occur once, and the top ten carry around 4.2%. The sample's time point: newly diagnosed, previously untreated cHL patient sample. The sequenced sample consisted of peripheral blood mononuclear cells (PBMCs). The source is a human donor with classical Hodgkin lymphoma.

CDR3 nucleotide sequence: TGTGCCAGCAGCAAACCCAGGGCTATCTATGGCTACACCTTC. Translating it yields CASSKPRAIYGYTF. The chain has TRBV21-1 and TRBJ1-2; TRBD1, the table's D call, lacks a check against the DNA. TRBV21-1 corresponds to a pseudogene. The CDR3 sequence is 14 residues long.

This chain links TRBV28 with TRBJ1-5; the match to TRBD1 covers 8 bases. CDR1 is MDHEN and CDR2 is SYDVKM in the germline V gene. Trimming cost V 3 bases and J 6 bases; bases outside gene matches: 4. This CDR3 spans 14 amino acids. DNA for the CDR3: TGTGCCAGCAGTTTGGCAGGGGGCGGTCAGCCCCAGCATTTT. Translation: CASSLAGGGQPQHF.

The chain's CDR3 is CASSLRVEIYNEQFF. CDR3 DNA: TGTGCCAGCAGCTTGAGGGTTGAGATCTACAATGAGCAGTTCTTC. This rearrangement joins TRBV5-6 to TRBJ2-1; no definite D call. The CDR3 extends over 15 amino acids. V lost 1 base to trimming and J lost 3 bases, with 11 bases between them. Germline CDR1 and CDR2: SGHDT and YYEEEE. Supplemented by reference TRBV5-6 and TRBJ2-1, the full variable domain reads DAGVTQSPTHLIKTRGQQVTLRCSPKSGHDTVSWYQQALGQGPQFIFQYYEEEERQRGNFPDRFSGHQFPNYSSELNVNALLLGDSALYLCASSLRVEIYNEQFFGPGTRLTVL.

This chain uses TRBV11-3 with TRBJ2-5; maybe TRBD1 (6 bases). The CDR3 spans 15 residues. Germline loops: CDR1 SGHNT, CDR2 YENEEA. The V and J ends lost 1 base and 1 base respectively, with 10 bases between them. The CDR3 region is CASSLGNRAQETQYF. CDR3 bases: TGTGCCAGCAGCTTAGGGAACAGGGCCCAAGAGACCCAGTACTTC.

The chain uses TRBV19 and TRBJ1-3; possible D gene TRBD1, 6 bases. CDR3 length: 16 residues. Germline V gives CDR1 LNHDA, CDR2 SQIVND (reference sequence). V shed 7 bases and J shed 2 bases, with 18 bases lying between them. CDR3 bases: TGTGCCAGTAAGTGGGACACGTTCGGGCCTGGAAACACCATATATTTT. Translating gives CASKWDTFGPGNTIYF. Based on the CDR3 plus reference TRBV19 and TRBJ1-3, the full variable domain is DGGITQSPKYLFRKEGQNVTLSCEQNLNHDAMYWYRQDPGQGLRLIYYSQIVNDFQKGDIAEGYSVSREKKESFPLTVTSAQKNPTAFYLCASKWDTFGPGNTIYFGEGSWLTVV.

V and J are TRBV7-3 and TRBJ2-5; 8 bases fit TRBD2. CDR1 SGHTA and CDR2 FQGTGA come from the germline V gene. V lost 5 bases, J lost 0 bases, and 11 bases stayed unmatched. The CDR3 loop spans 17 amino acids. The DNA of the CDR3 is TGTGCCAGCAGCCCACTTGGAGCGGGGGCCTACCAAGAGACCCAGTACTTC. Protein sequence: CASSPLGAGAYQETQYF. Looking up the rest from reference TRBV7-3 and TRBJ2-5 gives the full variable domain: GAGVSQTPSNKVTEKGKYVELRCDPISGHTALYWYRQSLGQGPEFLIYFQGTGAADDSGLPNDRFFAVRPEGSVSTLKIQRTERGDSAVYLCASSPLGAGAYQETQYFGPGTRLLVL.

CDR3 sequence: CATSRTLSYNEQFF. CDR3 in DNA: TGTGCCACCAGCAGGACCCTATCCTACAATGAGCAGTTCTTC. This chain uses TRBV15 with TRBJ2-1; D is ambiguous. The CDR3 length is 14 residues. Trimming took 3 bases from V and 1 from J, leaving 7 bases between them. The germline gives CDR1 LNHNV, CDR2 YYDKDF (reference sequence).

The chain is built from TRBV5-1 and TRBJ2-1, with 7 bases lining up with TRBD1. Germline V CDR1 and CDR2: SGHRS, YFSETQ. CDR3 length equals 15 residues. V trimming: 0 bases; J trimming: 0 bases; junction bases outside the gene matches: 0. Written as DNA, the CDR3 is TGCGCCAGCAGCTTGGGACAGGGCTCCTACAATGAGCAGTTCTTC. Protein: CASSLGQGSYNEQFF.

This clone showed up just once. The chain employs TRBV19 and TRBJ2-7; 11 nucleotides agree with TRBD1. This CDR3 comprises 14 residues. Germline values: CDR1 LNHDA, CDR2 SQIVND (reference sequence). V lost 4 bases and J lost 2; bases outside the gene matches: 1. The CDR3 DNA reads as TGTGCCAGTAGTACGGGACAGGGGGCCTACGAGCAGTACTTC. Its translation is CASSTGQGAYEQYF.

This clone is a singleton in its sample. The V call is TRBV5-1, the J call TRBJ1-1; 7 bases map to TRBD1. Trimming at V came to 4 bases and at J to 0 bases, leaving 9 bases not matched to a gene. The CDR3 length is 16 residues. Germline V gene sequence: CDR1 SGHRS, CDR2 YFSETQ. This chain's CDR3 is CASSHGQAKVNTEAFF. CDR3 coding DNA: TGCGCCAGCAGCCACGGACAGGCCAAAGTGAACACTGAAGCTTTCTTT.

V is TRBV11-2 and J is TRBJ2-7; D uncertain. CDR3 length equals 10 residues. The germline CDR1 and CDR2 sequences are SGHAT and FQNNGV. With 8 bases removed from V and 2 bases from J, the gap between germline ends came to 4 bases. Here the CDR3 reads CASGAYEQYF. CDR3 in DNA: TGTGCCAGCGGGGCCTACGAGCAGTACTTC.

The chain uses TRBV29-1 and TRBJ2-5; 9 nucleotides agree with TRBD1. The CDR3 has 16 residues. Losses at the gene ends were 7 bases for V and 5 bases for J; bases not matched to a gene: 17. CDR1 is SQVTM and CDR2 is ANQGSEA in the germline V gene. CDR3 sequence reads: CSATLRGQGSVETQYF. CDR3 bases: TGCAGCGCGACGCTAAGGGGACAGGGATCTGTGGAGACCCAGTACTTC.

The sample holds a few counts of this clone. This chain connects TRBV6-1 to TRBJ1-5, with D possibly matching TRBD1 (6 bases). There are 17 residues in the CDR3. The V gene lost 0 bases and the J gene lost 4 bases, with 16 bases spanning the gap. Germline V gene sequence: CDR1 MNHNS, CDR2 SASEGT. The CDR3 region has the DNA TGTGCCAGCAGTGAAGCGTTACTACGGCAGGGGAATCAGCCCCAGCATTTT. Protein sequence: CASSEALLRQGNQPQHF.

V usage is TRBV6-5 and J usage is TRBJ2-4; TRBD2 matches at 13 bases. Trimming removed 7 bases from V and 7 bases from J; junction bases left unmatched: 7. Germline V gene data show CDR1 as MNHEY and CDR2 as SVGAGI. CDR3 length: 15 residues. This chain's CDR3 is CASTKLAGGPNIQYF. The CDR3 coding sequence is TGTGCCAGCACCAAACTAGCGGGAGGGCCGAACATTCAGTACTTC.

The CDR3: CASSFGETQYF. The CDR3 nucleotides are TGTGCCAGCAGTTTTGGGGAGACCCAGTACTTC. The rearrangement links TRBV28 to TRBJ2-5; D gene uncertain. With 3 bases removed from V and 5 bases from J, the gap between germline ends came to 4 bases. Germline V CDR1 and CDR2: MDHEN, SYDVKM. The CDR3 loop spans 11 amino acids. Full variable domain (missing parts from reference TRBV28 and TRBJ2-5): DVKVTQSSRYLVKRTGEKVFLECVQDMDHENMFWYRQDPGLGLRLIYFSYDVKMKEKGDIPEGYSVSREKKERFSLILESASTNQTSMYLCASSFGETQYFGPGTRLLVL.

V and J are TRBV7-3 and TRBJ2-3; 11 nucleotides line up with TRBD2. Trimming took 5 bases from V and 5 from J; bases not matched to a gene: 12. This CDR3 contains 17 residues. Germline lookup yields CDR1 SGHTA and CDR2 FQGTGA. CDR3: CASSQGGSGRARDTQYF. The DNA of the CDR3 is TGTGCCAGCAGCCAGGGAGGTAGCGGGAGGGCCAGAGATACGCAGTATTTT.

The chain uses TRBV6-6 and TRBJ2-7; TRBD1 matches at 9 bases. Germline loops: CDR1 MNHNY, CDR2 SVGAGI (reference sequence). The CDR3 has 14 residues. The ends lost 8 bases at V and 0 bases at J; junction bases unmatched: 5. CDR3 nucleotide sequence: TGTGCCAGCTCCGGGACAGGGAGCTCCTACGAGCAGTACTTC. It yields the protein CASSGTGSSYEQYF.

V is TRBV2 and J is TRBJ2-7; tentatively, D is TRBD2 (7 bases). This CDR3 spans 14 amino acids. The germline V gene encodes CDR1 SNHLY and CDR2 FYNNEI. Trimming took off 4 bases at V and 3 bases at J, with 13 bases between the two ends. CDR3 protein: CASSVSGGVYEQYF. CDR3 sequence (DNA): TGTGCCAGCAGTGTGTCGGGGGGCGTCTACGAGCAGTACTTC.

The chain links TRBV9 to TRBJ2-7; no definite D call. Germline lookup yields CDR1 SGDLS and CDR2 YYNGEE. V gave up 0 bases and J gave up 0 bases, with 10 bases separating them. CDR3 length: 15 amino acids. The CDR3: CASSVDPKSSYEQYF. The CDR3 coding sequence is TGTGCCAGCAGCGTAGACCCGAAATCCTCCTACGAGCAGTACTTC.

This CDR3 is CASSSQPGQNQPQHF. The CDR3 bases are TGTGCCAGCAGTTCCCAACCGGGACAGAATCAGCCCCAGCATTTT. The chain links TRBV27 to TRBJ1-5; TRBD1 agrees at 7 bases. The CDR3 has 15 residues. The junction had 7 bases not matched to a gene; V was cut back by 4 bases and J by 4 bases. Germline loops: CDR1 MNHEY, CDR2 SMNVEV (reference sequence).

The chain carries TRBV30 and TRBJ2-5, with 10 bases matching TRBD2. J gave up 3 bases and V 5 bases, and 0 bases lay outside the gene matches. The CDR3 loop spans 12 amino acids. Looked up from germline, CDR1 is GTSNPN and CDR2 is SVGIG (reference sequence). In nucleotides, the CDR3 is TGTGCCTGGGGACTAGCGGAAGAGACCCAGTACTTC. Translation: CAWGLAEETQYF.

This clone was detected only once. The chain is built from TRBV2 and TRBJ2-7; no clear D gene. Between the trimmed V and J ends, which lost 2 bases and 13 bases, there was a span of 15 bases. Germline V gene lookup returns CDR1 SNHLY and CDR2 FYNNEI. The CDR3 loop spans 12 amino acids. CDR3: CASSELSSREYF. The CDR3 nucleotides are TGTGCCAGCAGTGAATTAAGTTCCAGAGAATACTTC.

The V call is TRBV15, the J call TRBJ2-1, with a tentative D call TRBD2 (5 bases). CDR3 length equals 11 residues. V gave up 5 bases and J gave up 7 bases, with 6 bases separating them. Germline CDR1 is LNHNV and CDR2 is YYDKDF (reference sequence). CDR3: CATSRGNEQFF. DNA of the CDR3: TGTGCCACCAGCCGCGGGAATGAGCAGTTCTTC.

The chain is built from TRBV5-1 and TRBJ2-5; 10 nucleotides line up with TRBD2. Losses at the gene ends were 1 base for V and 4 bases for J; bases not matched to a gene: 10. The CDR3 loop spans 17 amino acids. Germline lookup yields CDR1 SGHRS and CDR2 YFSETQ. CDR3 protein: CASSLSPSGSSGETQYF. As DNA, the CDR3 is TGCGCCAGCAGCTTGTCCCCTAGCGGGAGTAGTGGAGAGACCCAGTACTTC.

This chain uses TRBV7-2 with TRBJ2-3, with unresolved D. CDR1 SGHTA and CDR2 FQGNSA come from the germline V gene. The V and J ends lost 2 bases and 7 bases respectively, with 10 bases between them. The CDR3 is 13 residues long. The CDR3 is CASSLKGSNTQYF. DNA for the CDR3: TGTGCCAGCAGCTTAAAAGGATCAAATACGCAGTATTTT. The variable domain in full, completed from reference TRBV7-2 and TRBJ2-3, reads GAGVSQSPSNKVTEKGKDVELRCDPISGHTALYWYRQSLGQGLEFLIYFQGNSAPDKSGLPSDRFSAERTGGSVSTLTIQRTQQEDSAVYLCASSLKGSNTQYFGPGTRLTVL.

The V gene is TRBV27, the J gene TRBJ2-3; 9 bases fit TRBD1. The germline gives CDR1 MNHEY, CDR2 SMNVEV (reference sequence). With 3 bases clipped from V and 1 base from J, the junction kept 5 bases outside the gene matches. This CDR3 comprises 16 residues. DNA of the CDR3: TGTGCCAGCAGTTTGCGGGACAGGGTTGGCACAGATACGCAGTATTTT. This encodes CASSLRDRVGTDTQYF.

The chain links TRBV4-3 to TRBJ2-1; TRBD2 matches 10 bases. The V gene end was trimmed by 0 bases and the J gene end by 5 bases; junction bases not matched to a gene: 7. CDR1 and CDR2 from the germline V gene are LGHNA and YSLEER. The CDR3 is made up of 17 amino acids. CDR3 DNA sequence: TGCGCCAGCAGCCAAGAACGAGTAGCGGGAGGAAACAATGAGCAGTTCTTC. Translation gives CASSQERVAGGNNEQFF.